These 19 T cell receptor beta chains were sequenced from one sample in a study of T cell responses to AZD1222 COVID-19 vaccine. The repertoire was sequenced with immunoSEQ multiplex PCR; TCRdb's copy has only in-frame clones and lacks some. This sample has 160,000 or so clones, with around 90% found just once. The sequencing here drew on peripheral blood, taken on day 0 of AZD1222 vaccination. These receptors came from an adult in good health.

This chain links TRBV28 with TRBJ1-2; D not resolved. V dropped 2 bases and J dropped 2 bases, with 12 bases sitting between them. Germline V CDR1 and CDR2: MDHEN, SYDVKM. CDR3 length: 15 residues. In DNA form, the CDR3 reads TGTGCCAGCAGTTTACTTAGGAACGGGAACTATGGCTACACCTTC. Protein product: CASSLLRNGNYGYTF.

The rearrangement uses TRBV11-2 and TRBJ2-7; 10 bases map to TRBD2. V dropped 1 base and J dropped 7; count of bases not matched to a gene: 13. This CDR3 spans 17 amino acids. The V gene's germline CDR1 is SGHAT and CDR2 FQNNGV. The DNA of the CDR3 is TGTGCCAGCAGCTTAGTGTCTAGCGGGGGTTTACGGTCTGAGCAGTACTTC. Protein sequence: CASSLVSSGGLRSEQYF.

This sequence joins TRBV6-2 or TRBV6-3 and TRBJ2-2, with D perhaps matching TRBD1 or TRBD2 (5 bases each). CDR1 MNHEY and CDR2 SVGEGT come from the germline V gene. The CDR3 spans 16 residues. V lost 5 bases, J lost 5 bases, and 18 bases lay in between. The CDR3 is CASSLTGTRGTGELFF. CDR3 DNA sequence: TGTGCCAGCAGTCTGACCGGGACGCGAGGGACCGGGGAGCTGTTTTTT.

This CDR3 is CAAREFREQPQHF. The CDR3 DNA is TGTGCCGCCCGCGAATTTCGCGAACAGCCCCAGCATTTT. V gene TRBV10-3 combines with J gene TRBJ1-5, with D unclear. The CDR3 is 13 residues long. V dropped 11 bases and J dropped 7 bases, with 18 bases sitting between them. Germline V gene lookup returns CDR1 ENHRY and CDR2 SYGVKD.

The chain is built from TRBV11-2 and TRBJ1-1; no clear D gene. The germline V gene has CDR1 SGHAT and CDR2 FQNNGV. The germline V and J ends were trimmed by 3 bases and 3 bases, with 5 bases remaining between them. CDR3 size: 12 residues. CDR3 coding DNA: TGTGCCAGCAGCTTCGATTACACTGAAGCTTTCTTT. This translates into CASSFDYTEAFF. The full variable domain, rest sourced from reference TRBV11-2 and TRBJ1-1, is EAGVAQSPRYKIIEKRQSVAFWCNPISGHATLYWYQQILGQGPKLLIQFQNNGVVDDSQLPKDRFSAERLKGVDSTLKIQPAKLEDSAVYLCASSFDYTEAFFGQGTRLTVV.

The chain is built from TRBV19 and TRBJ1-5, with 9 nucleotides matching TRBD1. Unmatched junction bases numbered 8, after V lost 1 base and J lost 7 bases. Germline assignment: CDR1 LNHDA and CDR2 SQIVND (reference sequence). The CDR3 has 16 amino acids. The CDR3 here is CASSIGTGDVRQPQHF. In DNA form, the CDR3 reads TGTGCCAGTAGTATAGGGACAGGGGATGTACGGCAGCCCCAGCATTTT. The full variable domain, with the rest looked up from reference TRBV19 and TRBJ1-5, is DGGITQSPKYLFRKEGQNVTLSCEQNLNHDAMYWYRQDPGQGLRLIYYSQIVNDFQKGDIAEGYSVSREKKESFPLTVTSAQKNPTAFYLCASSIGTGDVRQPQHFGDGTRLSIL.

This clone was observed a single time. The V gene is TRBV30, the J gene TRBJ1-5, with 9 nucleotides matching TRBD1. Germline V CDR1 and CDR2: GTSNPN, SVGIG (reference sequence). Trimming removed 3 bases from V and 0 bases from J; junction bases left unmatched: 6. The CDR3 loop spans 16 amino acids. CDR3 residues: CAWSTGQGNSNQPQHF. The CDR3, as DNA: TGTGCCTGGAGCACGGGACAGGGCAATAGCAATCAGCCCCAGCATTTT.

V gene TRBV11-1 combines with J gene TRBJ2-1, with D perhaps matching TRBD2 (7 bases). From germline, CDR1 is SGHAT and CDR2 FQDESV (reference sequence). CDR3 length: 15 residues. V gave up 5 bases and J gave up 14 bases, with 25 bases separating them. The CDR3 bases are TGTGCCAGCAGCCCCCCGGGCCGTTGGGGGGGGGCCAAGTTCTTC. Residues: CASSPPGRWGGAKFF.

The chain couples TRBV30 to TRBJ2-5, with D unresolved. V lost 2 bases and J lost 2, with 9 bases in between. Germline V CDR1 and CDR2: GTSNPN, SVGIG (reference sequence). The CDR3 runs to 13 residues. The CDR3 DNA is TGTGCCTGGAGTCTGGGCCTTCAAGAGACCCAGTACTTC. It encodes CAWSLGLQETQYF. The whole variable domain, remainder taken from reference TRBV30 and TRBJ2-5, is SQTIHQWPATLVQPVGSPLSLECTVEGTSNPNLYWYRQAAGRGLQLLFYSVGIGQISSEVPQNLSASRPQDRQFILSSKKLLLSDSGFYLCAWSLGLQETQYFGPGTRLLVL.

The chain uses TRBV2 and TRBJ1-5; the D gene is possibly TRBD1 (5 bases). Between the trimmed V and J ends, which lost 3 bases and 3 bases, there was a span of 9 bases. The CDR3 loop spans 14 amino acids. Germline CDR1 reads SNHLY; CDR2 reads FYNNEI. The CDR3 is CASSERDFNQPQHF. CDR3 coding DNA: TGTGCCAGCAGTGAGCGGGACTTCAATCAGCCCCAGCATTTT.

The CDR3 nucleotides are TGCGCCAGCAGCCAAGCCCTATCCAGGGTCCAAGAGACCCAGTACTTC. This translates into CASSQALSRVQETQYF. This chain uses TRBV4-1 with TRBJ2-5; a possible D gene is TRBD1 (5 bases). The germline V and J ends were trimmed by 1 base and 1 base, with 13 bases remaining between them. This CDR3 is 16 amino acids long. Looked up from germline, CDR1 is MGHRA and CDR2 is YSYEKL.

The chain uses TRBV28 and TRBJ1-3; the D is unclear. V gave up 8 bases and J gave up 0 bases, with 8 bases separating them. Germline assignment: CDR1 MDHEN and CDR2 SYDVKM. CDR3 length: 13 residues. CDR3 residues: CASATSSGNTIYF. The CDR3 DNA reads TGTGCCAGCGCGACAAGCTCTGGAAACACCATATATTTT.

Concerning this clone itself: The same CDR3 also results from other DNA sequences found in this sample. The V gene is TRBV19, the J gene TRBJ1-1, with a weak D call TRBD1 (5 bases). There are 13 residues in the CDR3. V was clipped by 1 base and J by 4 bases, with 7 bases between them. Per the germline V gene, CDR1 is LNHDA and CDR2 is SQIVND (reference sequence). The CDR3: CASSIGRGTEAFF. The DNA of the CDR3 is TGTGCCAGTAGTATAGGAAGGGGCACTGAAGCTTTCTTT.

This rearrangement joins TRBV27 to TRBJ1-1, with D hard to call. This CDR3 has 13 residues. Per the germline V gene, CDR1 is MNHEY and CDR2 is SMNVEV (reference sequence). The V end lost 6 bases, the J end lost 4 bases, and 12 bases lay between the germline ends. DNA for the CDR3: TGTGCCAGCAGGTTGACCCCGAGCACTGAAGCTTTCTTT. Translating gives CASRLTPSTEAFF.

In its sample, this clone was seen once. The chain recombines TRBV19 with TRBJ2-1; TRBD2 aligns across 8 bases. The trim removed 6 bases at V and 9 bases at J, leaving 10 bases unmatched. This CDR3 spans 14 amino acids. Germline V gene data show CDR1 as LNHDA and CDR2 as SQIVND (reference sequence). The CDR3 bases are TGTGCCAGTAGGACCTCGGGAGGGCTTCTTGAGCAGTTCTTC. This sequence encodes CASRTSGGLLEQFF.

Here the CDR3 reads CASSLGQGVADTQYF. CDR3 nucleotides: TGTGCCAGCAGTTTAGGGCAGGGGGTTGCAGATACGCAGTATTTT. This rearrangement joins TRBV28 to TRBJ2-3; 7 bases are a match to TRBD1. Germline assignment: CDR1 MDHEN and CDR2 SYDVKM. The J segment lost 4 bases and the V segment lost 2 bases, leaving 6 bases of the junction unmatched. The CDR3 loop spans 15 amino acids.

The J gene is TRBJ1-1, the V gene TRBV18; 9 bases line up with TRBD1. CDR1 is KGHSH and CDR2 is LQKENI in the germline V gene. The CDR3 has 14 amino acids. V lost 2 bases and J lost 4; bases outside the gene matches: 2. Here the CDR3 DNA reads TGTGCCAGCTCACCAAAGACAGGGGGCACTGAAGCTTTCTTT. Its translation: CASSPKTGGTEAFF.

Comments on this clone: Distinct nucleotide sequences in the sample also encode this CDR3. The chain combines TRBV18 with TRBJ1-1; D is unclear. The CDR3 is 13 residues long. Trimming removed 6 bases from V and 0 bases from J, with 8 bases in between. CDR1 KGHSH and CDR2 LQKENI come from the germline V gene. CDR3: CASSSQVNTEAFF. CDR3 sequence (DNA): TGTGCCAGCTCGAGCCAGGTGAACACTGAAGCTTTCTTT.

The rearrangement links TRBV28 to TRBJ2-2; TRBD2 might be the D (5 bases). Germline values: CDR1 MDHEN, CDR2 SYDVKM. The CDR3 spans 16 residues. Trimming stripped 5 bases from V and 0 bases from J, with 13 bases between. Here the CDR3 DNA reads TGTGCCAGCAGTCCCTGGACGGGAACGAACACCGGGGAGCTGTTTTTT. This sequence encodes CASSPWTGTNTGELFF.